Described below is a single T cell receptor beta chain sequence and its context. This entry belongs to a study of T cell changes during pregnancy in multiple sclerosis. The method was immunoSEQ multiplex PCR; TCRdb's version includes in-frame clones alone and lacks a portion of them. The table includes about 50,000 clones, approximately 92% detected once. This CDR3 spans 17 amino acids. The V call is TRBV21-1, the J call TRBJ1-1; whether TRBD1, the table's D call, matches the DNA was not checked. TRBV21-1 is assigned pseudogene status. The sample in question was CD4+ T cells from peripheral blood mononuclear cells, obtained after pregnancy. The source of this sequence is a female donor with multiple sclerosis, enrolled in a pregnancy study. CDR3 region: CASSPNRQGPLNTEAFF. DNA for the CDR3: TGTGCCAGCAGCCCGAACCGACAGGGCCCCTTGAACACTGAAGCTTTCTTT.